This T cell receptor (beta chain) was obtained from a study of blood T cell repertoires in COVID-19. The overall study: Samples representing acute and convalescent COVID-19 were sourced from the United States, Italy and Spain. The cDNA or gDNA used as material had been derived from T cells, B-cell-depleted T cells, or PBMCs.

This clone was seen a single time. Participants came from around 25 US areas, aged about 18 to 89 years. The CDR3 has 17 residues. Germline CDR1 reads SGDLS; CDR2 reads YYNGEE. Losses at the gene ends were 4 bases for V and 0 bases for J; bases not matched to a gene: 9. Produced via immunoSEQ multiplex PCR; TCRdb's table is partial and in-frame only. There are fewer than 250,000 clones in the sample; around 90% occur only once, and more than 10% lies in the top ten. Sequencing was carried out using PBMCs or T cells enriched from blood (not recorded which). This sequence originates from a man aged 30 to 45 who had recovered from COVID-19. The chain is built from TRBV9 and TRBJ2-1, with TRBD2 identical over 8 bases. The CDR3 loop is CASSLRGDPGSYNEQFF. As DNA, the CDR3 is TGTGCCAGCAGCTTGCGGGGGGACCCCGGCTCCTACAATGAGCAGTTCTTC.